This passage covers 5 T cell receptor beta chains from one sample sequenced in a study of cytomegalovirus exposure and HLA in healthy donors (dated by TCRdb to 2016 to 2017). The library was obtained by the immunoSEQ multiplex PCR assay. For the multiplex PCR, a mixture combining 60 forward primers for TCR Vbeta segments and 13 reverse primers for TCR Jbeta segments was used. TCRdb took this table from immuneACCESS and kept in-frame rearrangements with V and J called. Such tables lack part of the clones; where checked against another copy, unresolved V genes explain under half of the gap, and the rest is unexplained. The sample records around 100,000 clones, roughly 80% of which are singletons. The top ten hold under 2.5% of the sample. Sequencing was done on a sample of PBMCs. These receptors came from a man aged 18 to 30 in good health and CMV-seronegative.

CDR3: CASSLGPTGSYEQYF. CDR3 nucleotide sequence: TGTGCCAGCAGCCTAGGTCCCACAGGGTCCTACGAGCAGTACTTC. V usage is TRBV9 and J usage is TRBJ2-7; D may be TRBD1 (6 bases). CDR1 and CDR2 from the germline V gene are SGDLS and YYNGEE. The CDR3 is 15 residues long. V lost 4 bases, J lost 1 base, and 15 bases lay in between.

V is TRBV25-1 and J is TRBJ1-2; D is perhaps TRBD1 (5 bases). Per germline, CDR1 MGHDK and CDR2 SYGVNS. Trimming pared 7 bases from V and 3 bases from J, leaving 15 bases between. CDR3 length equals 14 residues. CDR3 nucleotide sequence: TGTGCCAGCAAGGGGACCGGGACTCACTATGGCTACACCTTC. This gives the protein CASKGTGTHYGYTF.

V gene TRBV9 combines with J gene TRBJ2-5; possibly TRBD2 for D (5 bases). This CDR3 has 14 residues. The germline V gene has CDR1 SGDLS and CDR2 YYNGEE. V gave up 1 base and J gave up 2 bases, with 9 bases separating them. The CDR3 nucleotides are TGTGCCAGCAGCGTATCCGGGGTTCAAGAGACCCAGTACTTC. Translating gives CASSVSGVQETQYF.

The chain links TRBV19 to TRBJ2-2; 7 bases map to TRBD2. CDR3 length: 17 residues. After removal of 5 bases from V and 3 bases from J, the junction contained 12 bases not matched to a gene. CDR1 and CDR2 (germline): LNHDA, SQIVND (reference sequence). The DNA of the CDR3 is TGTGCCAGTAGTTTTCCCAAGCGGGGTCAGGACACCGGGGAGCTGTTTTTT. Translating it yields CASSFPKRGQDTGELFF.

Here the CDR3 reads CASSPLGGTNEQFF. CDR3 nucleotide sequence: TGTGCTAGCTCGCCCCTAGGAGGTACAAATGAGCAGTTCTTC. The chain carries TRBV7-7 and TRBJ2-1, with a tentative D call TRBD2 (5 bases). This CDR3 has 14 amino acids. Germline V lookup: CDR1 SSHAT, CDR2 FNYEAQ (reference sequence).